This paragraph reports one T cell receptor (beta chain). The antigen remains undetermined. These data come from a study of T cell responses to AZD1222 COVID-19 vaccine. The study, taken as a whole, reports: CD4 TCRs linked to vaccination spanned spike, dominating at 160-218 and 743-854. It was only after the peak T cell response that any repertoires were sampled.

Repertoires were generated with immunoSEQ multiplex PCR, while TCRdb's copy carries only in-frame clones and drops some. The sample lists 110,000 to 150,000 clones; over 90% were seen once. The CDR3 is 14 amino acids. Germline CDR1 reads LGHNA; CDR2 reads YNFKEQ. With V trimmed by 7 bases and J by 5 bases, 2 bases remained unmatched. The sequences come from peripheral blood, collected on day 0 of AZD1222 vaccination. The sequence came from an adult in good health. This sequence joins TRBV4-2 and TRBJ2-2; 12 nucleotides align to TRBD2. CDR3 region: CASTLAGGTGELFF. The DNA of the CDR3 is TGTGCCAGCACCCTAGCGGGAGGGACCGGGGAGCTGTTTTTT.